This T cell receptor beta chain was sequenced in a study of technical replicates of blood from a few donors. Assay: immunoSEQ multiplex PCR; the TCRdb copy retains only in-frame clones and omits some. The table has 85,000 to 100,000 clones, around 94% seen once. The CDR3 covers 15 residues. V was clipped by 0 bases and J by 10 bases, with 16 bases between them. The germline gives CDR1 LGHNA, CDR2 YNFKEQ. This TCR was sampled from a human donor in good health. This chain connects TRBV4-2 to TRBJ1-5, with D possibly matching TRBD1 (5 bases). The sample taken for sequencing was T cells isolated from PBMCs. Written as DNA, the CDR3 is TGTGCCAGCAGCCAAGAAAGACAGCCCGGCCAACCCCAGCATTTT. The encoded protein is CASSQERQPGQPQHF.